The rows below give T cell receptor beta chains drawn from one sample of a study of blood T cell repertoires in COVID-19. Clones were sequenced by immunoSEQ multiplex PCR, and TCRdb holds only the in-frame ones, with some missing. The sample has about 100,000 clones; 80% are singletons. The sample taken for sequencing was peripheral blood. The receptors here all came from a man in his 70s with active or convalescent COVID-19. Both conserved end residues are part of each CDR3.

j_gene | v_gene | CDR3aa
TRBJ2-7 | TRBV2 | CASSDGPLAGRTYEQYF
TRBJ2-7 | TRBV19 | CASRIGDTDLYEQYF
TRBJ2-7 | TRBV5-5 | CASTLGGVGYEQYF
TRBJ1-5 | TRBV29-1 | CSAATTGGSNQPQHF
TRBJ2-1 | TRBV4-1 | CASSQVLGSSYNEQFF
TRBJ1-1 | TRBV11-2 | CASSLNGGEAFF
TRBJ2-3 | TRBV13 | CASSPQGDTQYF
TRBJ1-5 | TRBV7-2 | CASSLVQGNNQPQHF
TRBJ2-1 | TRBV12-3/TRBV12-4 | CASSLGDSQQFF
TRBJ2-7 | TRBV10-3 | CAISEMTGSHYEQYF
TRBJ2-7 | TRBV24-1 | CATSDPDRVEQYF
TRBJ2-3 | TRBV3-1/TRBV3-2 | CASSQAPSRGDTQYF
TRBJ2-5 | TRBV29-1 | CSVETSGKTQYF
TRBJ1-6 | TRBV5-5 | CASSRVEQSSYNSPLHF
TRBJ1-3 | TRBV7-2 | CASSLLGQLSSGNTIYF
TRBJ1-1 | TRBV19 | CASRPAVGGTEAFF
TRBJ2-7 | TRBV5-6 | CASSLGILYEQYF
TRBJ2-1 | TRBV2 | CASTRTSGGLYNEQFF
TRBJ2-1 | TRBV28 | CASSLSSLSSYNEQFF
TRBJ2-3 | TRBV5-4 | CASSSPTDRVGDTQYF
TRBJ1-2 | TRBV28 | CASSSDRAYGYTF
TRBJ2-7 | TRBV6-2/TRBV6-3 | CASSYGQGWSYEQYF
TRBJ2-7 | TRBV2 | CASLPSDYYEQYF
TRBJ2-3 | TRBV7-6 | CASSPSLVPTDTQYF
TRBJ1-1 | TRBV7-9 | CASSLEGQGTEAFF
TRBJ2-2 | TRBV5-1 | CASSLGLADTGELFF
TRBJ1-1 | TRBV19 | CATRLAGWETEAFF
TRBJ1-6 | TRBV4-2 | CASSQDPQAGSPLHF
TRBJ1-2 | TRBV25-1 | CASSEQGQAGYTF
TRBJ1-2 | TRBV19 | CASSIWDRPRGFQSNYGYTF
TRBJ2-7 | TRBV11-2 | CASIPRSGSKNYEQYF
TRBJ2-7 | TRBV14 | CASSQERTGLAEQYF
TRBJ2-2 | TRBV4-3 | CASSYRGQTGELFF
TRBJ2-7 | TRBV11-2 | CASSVTGTSTPYEQYF
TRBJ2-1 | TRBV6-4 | CASSQEGWDNEQFF
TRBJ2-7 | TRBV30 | CAWSPTGRGRQYF
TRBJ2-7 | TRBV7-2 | CASSVGTGFYEQYF
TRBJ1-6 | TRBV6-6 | CASSRTGVNSPLHF
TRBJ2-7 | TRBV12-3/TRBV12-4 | CASSYGTYEQYF
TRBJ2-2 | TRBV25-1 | CASSESGLARRELFF
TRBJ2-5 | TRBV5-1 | CASSLEAGTEETQYF
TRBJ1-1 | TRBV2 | CASRARSGNTEAFF
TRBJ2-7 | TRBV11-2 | CASSLVLYEQYF
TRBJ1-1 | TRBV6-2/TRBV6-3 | CASSKTAMNTEAFF
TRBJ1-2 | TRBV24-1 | CATSTGDYGYTF
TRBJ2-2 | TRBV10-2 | CASNFFQANTGELFF
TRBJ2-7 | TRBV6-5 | CASSYARDREDEQYF
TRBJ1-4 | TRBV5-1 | CASSSRGVANEKLFF
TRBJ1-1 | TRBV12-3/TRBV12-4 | CASSQRNTEAFF
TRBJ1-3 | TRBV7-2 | CASSLSGLISGNTIYF
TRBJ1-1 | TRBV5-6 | CASRYRWNTEAFF
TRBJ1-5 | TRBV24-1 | CATGDSNQPQHF
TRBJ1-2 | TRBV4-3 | CASSLNTGTNYGYTF
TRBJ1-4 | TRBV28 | CASSPGTEGQKLFF
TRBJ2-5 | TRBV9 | CASSVVGTGLETQYF
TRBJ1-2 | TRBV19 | CASSLRRDSNGHYGYTF
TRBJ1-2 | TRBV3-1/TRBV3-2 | CASSRPGYGYTF
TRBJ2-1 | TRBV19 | CASSMPVLGSEQFF
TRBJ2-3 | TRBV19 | CASSILLAGGTDTQYF
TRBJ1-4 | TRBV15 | CATSRDRGPPPFF